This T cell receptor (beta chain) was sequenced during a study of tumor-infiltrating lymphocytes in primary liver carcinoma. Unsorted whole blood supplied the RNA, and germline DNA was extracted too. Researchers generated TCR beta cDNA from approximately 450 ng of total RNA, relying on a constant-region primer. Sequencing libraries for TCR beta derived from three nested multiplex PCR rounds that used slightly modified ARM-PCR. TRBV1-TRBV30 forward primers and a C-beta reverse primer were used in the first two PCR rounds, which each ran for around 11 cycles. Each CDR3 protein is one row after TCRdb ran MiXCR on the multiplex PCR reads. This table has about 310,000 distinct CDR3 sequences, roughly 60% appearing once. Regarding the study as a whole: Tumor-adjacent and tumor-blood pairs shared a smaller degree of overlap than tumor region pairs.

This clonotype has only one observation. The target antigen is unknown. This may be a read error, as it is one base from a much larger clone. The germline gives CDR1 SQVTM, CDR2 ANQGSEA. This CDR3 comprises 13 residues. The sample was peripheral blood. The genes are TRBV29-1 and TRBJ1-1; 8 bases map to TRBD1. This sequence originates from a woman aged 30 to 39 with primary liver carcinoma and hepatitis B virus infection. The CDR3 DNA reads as TGCAGCGGGAGACAGGGGCTTAACACTGAAGCTCTCTTT. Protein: CSGRQGLNTEALF.